A single sample gave rise to the 28 T cell receptor beta chains below, sequenced in a study of blood T cell repertoires in COVID-19. Using immunoSEQ multiplex PCR, the repertoire was profiled, and TCRdb retains in-frame clones only, with some absent. The sample carries fewer than 400,000 clones, just over 85% recorded once. The specimen was PBMCs or T cells enriched from blood (not recorded which). The receptor source for this set is a young man who had recovered from COVID-19.

The chain uses TRBV27 and TRBJ1-2, with 7 positions matching TRBD1. The germline V gene has CDR1 MNHEY and CDR2 SMNVEV (reference sequence). V gave up 0 bases and J gave up 2 bases; unmatched junction bases: 3. This CDR3 contains 15 residues. The CDR3 is CASSLSPDRNYGYTF. The CDR3 coding sequence is TGTGCCAGCAGTTTATCTCCGGACAGGAACTATGGCTACACCTTC.

J is TRBJ1-2 and V is TRBV4-1; D ambiguous. Trimming took 4 bases from V and 3 from J, leaving 18 bases between them. The CDR3 spans 16 residues. The germline gives CDR1 MGHRA, CDR2 YSYEKL. CDR3 sequence (DNA): TGCGCCAGCAGCCTTAGCTTCTGGGAGGTTGACTATGGCTACACCTTC. This encodes CASSLSFWEVDYGYTF.

The rearrangement links TRBV9 to TRBJ1-1; D might be TRBD1 (5 bases). The CDR3 has 15 residues. V was pared by 0 bases and J by 0 bases, with 9 bases between. CDR1 is SGDLS and CDR2 is YYNGEE in the germline V gene. CDR3 sequence (DNA): TGTGCCAGCAGCGTAGAAGGAGGGGTGAACACTGAAGCTTTCTTT. This sequence encodes CASSVEGGVNTEAFF.

This clone was seen only once. The V and J genes are TRBV3-1 (or the pseudogene TRBV3-2) and TRBJ2-1; 11 nucleotides match TRBD2. Trimming cost V 2 bases and J 8 bases; bases outside gene matches: 11. Germline CDR1 is LGHDT and CDR2 is YNNKEL (reference sequence). The CDR3 sequence is 17 residues long. The CDR3 DNA sequence: TGTGCCAGCAGCCAACTAGCGGGGGGTAGAGGATTCGATGAGCAGTTCTTC. The encoded protein is CASSQLAGGRGFDEQFF.

This clone turned up a few times. The J gene is TRBJ1-5, the V gene TRBV5-8, with 9 nucleotides matching TRBD1. This CDR3 has 15 residues. CDR1 is SGHTS and CDR2 is YDEGEE in the germline V gene. V lost 1 base and J lost 11; bases outside the gene matches: 10. CDR3 loop: CASSLRDRARVAQHF. In DNA, the CDR3 is TGTGCCAGCAGCTTGAGGGACAGGGCTCGAGTGGCCCAGCATTTT.

The chain joins TRBV7-2 to TRBJ1-2, with D uncertain. The length of the CDR3 is 14 residues. The germline CDR1 and CDR2 sequences are SGHTA and FQGNSA. V was clipped by 1 base and J by 1 base, with 7 bases between them. CDR3 region: CASSLDGINYGYTF. CDR3 bases: TGTGCCAGCAGCTTAGACGGGATTAACTATGGCTACACCTTC.

The chain combines TRBV13 with TRBJ2-7; TRBD2 matches 8 bases. Germline lookup yields CDR1 PRHDT and CDR2 FYEKMQ (reference sequence). The CDR3 is 15 residues long. After removal of 2 bases from V and 7 bases from J, the junction contained 10 bases not matched to a gene. The CDR3 sequence is CASSLRSGSGPEQYF. The CDR3 DNA follows: TGTGCCAGCAGCTTAAGGAGCGGGAGCGGCCCGGAGCAGTACTTC.

This clone was recorded a few times. The chain recombines TRBV28 with TRBJ2-7; a possible D gene is TRBD2 (5 bases). Per the germline V gene, CDR1 is MDHEN and CDR2 is SYDVKM. The CDR3 is made up of 13 amino acids. The V end was cut by 8 bases, the J end by 2 bases, with 13 bases between. The CDR3 DNA reads as TGTGCCAGCTATAGCTCCGGGACCTACGAGCAGTACTTC. Translation gives CASYSSGTYEQYF.

The rearrangement joins TRBV30 to TRBJ1-1; the D gene is possibly TRBD1 (5 bases). Germline V gene data show CDR1 as GTSNPN and CDR2 as SVGIG (reference sequence). V dropped 4 bases and J dropped 0 bases, with 15 bases sitting between them. The CDR3 has 15 residues. The CDR3 protein is CAWTPLTALNTEAFF. The CDR3 nucleotides are TGTGCCTGGACCCCCCTGACAGCCCTGAACACTGAAGCTTTCTTT.

The chain combines TRBV15 with TRBJ1-3; D perhaps matches TRBD1 (6 bases). The V gene lost 9 bases and the J gene lost 1 base, with 13 bases spanning the gap. Germline V gives CDR1 LNHNV, CDR2 YYDKDF (reference sequence). CDR3 size: 14 residues. The CDR3 sequence: CATKPTGSGNTIYF. DNA of the CDR3: TGTGCCACTAAACCTACAGGGTCTGGAAACACCATATATTTT.

This chain joins TRBV7-9 and TRBJ1-4; D is possibly TRBD1 (6 bases). V lost 1 base to trimming and J lost 8 bases, with 14 bases between them. Germline V CDR1 and CDR2: SEHNR, FQNEAQ (reference sequence). This CDR3 is 15 amino acids long. CDR3 amino acids: CASSLEGGAVEKLFF. The CDR3 nucleotides are TGTGCCAGCAGCTTAGAAGGGGGGGCAGTCGAAAAACTGTTTTTT. The full variable domain, rest sourced from reference TRBV7-9 and TRBJ1-4, is DTGVSQNPRHKITKRGQNVTFRCDPISEHNRLYWYRQTLGQGPEFLTYFQNEAQLEKSRLLSDRFSAERPKGSFSTLEIQRTEQGDSAMYLCASSLEGGAVEKLFFGSGTQLSVL.

The chain employs TRBV20-1 and TRBJ2-7; D is ambiguous. Per germline, CDR1 DFQATT and CDR2 SNEGSKA (reference sequence). This CDR3 region has 12 residues. The V and J ends lost 3 bases and 7 bases respectively, with 13 bases between them. This chain's CDR3 is CSASRPDYEQYF. CDR3 sequence (DNA): TGCAGTGCTAGTCGTCCAGATTATGAGCAGTACTTC.

On this clone itself: Other DNA sequences in this specimen translate into the identical CDR3. The chain recombines TRBV10-3 with TRBJ2-7, with TRBD1 matching over 10 bases. Germline CDR1 is ENHRY and CDR2 is SYGVKD. Germline trimming cut 3 bases from V and 3 bases from J; bases unmatched to any gene: 5. The CDR3 consists of 15 residues. As DNA, the CDR3 is TGTGCCATCAGTGACCTCGGGACAGGGGTCTACGAGCAGTACTTC. Amino acids: CAISDLGTGVYEQYF.

V and J are TRBV6-4 and TRBJ2-6; perhaps TRBD2 as D (7 bases). The CDR3 sequence is 17 residues long. Germline CDR1 MRHNA, CDR2 SNTAGT. Trimming took off 1 base at V and 3 bases at J, with 13 bases between the two ends. The CDR3 region has the DNA TGTGCCAGCAGTGACTACGGGGGCGGGAGTGGGGCCAACGTCCTGACTTTC. It translates to CASSDYGGGSGANVLTF.

V and J are TRBV7-8 and TRBJ2-2; D is unresolved. V was cut by 0 bases and J by 0 bases, with 5 bases left in between. The CDR3 has 15 residues. CDR1 is SGHVS and CDR2 is FQNEAQ in the germline V gene. The DNA of the CDR3 is TGTGCCAGCAGCTTAGCGGCAGCGAACACCGGGGAGCTGTTTTTT. Its translation: CASSLAAANTGELFF.

The chain employs TRBV6-5 and TRBJ2-5, with a tentative D call TRBD2 (5 bases). In germline, CDR1 is MNHEY, CDR2 SVGAGI. V was clipped by 7 bases and J by 5 bases, with 20 bases between them. The CDR3 is made up of 15 amino acids. The CDR3 bases are TGTGCCAGCACGCCAAGCAGCGGTCCCGGTGAGACCCAGTACTTC. Protein sequence: CASTPSSGPGETQYF.

V usage is TRBV10-3 and J usage is TRBJ2-7; no clear D. Germline CDR1 reads ENHRY; CDR2 reads SYGVKD. Trimming stripped 2 bases from V and 6 bases from J, with 8 bases between. The CDR3 totals 12 residues. The CDR3 loop reads CAISEPRAEQYF. CDR3 nucleotide sequence: TGTGCCATCAGTGAGCCGCGCGCCGAGCAGTACTTC.

DNA of the CDR3: TGTGCCAGCAGGTACACCGGGACAGGGGGAAAACTGTTTTTT. The encoded protein is CASRYTGTGGKLFF. The chain links TRBV7-8 to TRBJ1-4, with 11 bases lining up with TRBD1. CDR1 and CDR2 (germline): SGHVS, FQNEAQ. The CDR3 totals 14 residues. Trimming at V came to 6 bases and at J to 10 bases, leaving 7 bases not matched to a gene. Combining the CDR3 with reference TRBV7-8 and TRBJ1-4 gives the whole variable domain GAGVSQSPRYKVAKRGQDVALRCDPISGHVSLFWYQQALGQGPEFLTYFQNEAQLDKSGLPSDRFFAERPEGSVSTLKIQRTQQEDSAVYLCASRYTGTGGKLFFGSGTQLSVL.

V usage is TRBV7-6 and J usage is TRBJ1-2, with 7 bases identical to TRBD1. CDR3 length: 15 amino acids. The germline V gene has CDR1 SGHVS and CDR2 FNYEAQ. Trimming took 6 bases from V and 4 from J; bases not matched to a gene: 11. The DNA of the CDR3 is TGTGCCAGCAGAAATAAAACAGGGGTGGGCTATGGCTACACCTTC. This gives the protein CASRNKTGVGYGYTF.

The V gene is TRBV7-9, the J gene TRBJ2-7; the D is unclear. Germline V gene sequence: CDR1 SEHNR, CDR2 FQNEAQ (reference sequence). V was pared by 5 bases and J by 2 bases, with 16 bases between. The CDR3 runs 15 residues. This CDR3 reads CASSPLRGKAYEQYF. In DNA form, the CDR3 reads TGTGCCAGCAGCCCACTGAGAGGAAAGGCCTACGAGCAGTACTTC.

The chain uses TRBV4-1 and TRBJ2-5; D gene unclear. V was pared by 1 base and J by 3 bases, with 3 bases between. CDR1 is MGHRA, CDR2 YSYEKL, per germline. The CDR3 is 12 amino acids. CDR3 sequence reads: CASSQVKETQYF. CDR3 coding DNA: TGCGCCAGCAGCCAAGTTAAAGAGACCCAGTACTTC.

V gene TRBV4-1 combines with J gene TRBJ2-1; unclear D gene. Germline V lookup: CDR1 MGHRA, CDR2 YSYEKL. The CDR3 runs 15 residues. The ends were cut back, 0 bases at V and 4 bases at J, with 10 bases in the middle. The CDR3 nucleotides are TGCGCCAGCAGCCAAGACCCGCCTATATACAATGAGCAGTTCTTC. Protein sequence: CASSQDPPIYNEQFF.

The chain combines TRBV7-9 with TRBJ2-7, with TRBD1 matching 7 bases. J lost 2 bases, V lost 6 bases, and 13 bases had no gene match. In germline, CDR1 is SEHNR, CDR2 FQNEAQ (reference sequence). This CDR3 is built from 16 residues. CDR3 bases: TGTGCCAGCAGGCCCAACGACAGGGCTGAACCCTACGAGCAGTACTTC. It codes for CASRPNDRAEPYEQYF.

The V call is TRBV10-3, the J call TRBJ2-5, with D possibly matching TRBD1 (6 bases). Trimming stripped 2 bases from V and 0 bases from J, with 13 bases between. The CDR3 runs to 16 residues. Germline V lookup: CDR1 ENHRY, CDR2 SYGVKD. CDR3 bases: TGTGCCATCAGTGAGCCCGCTGACAGGTACCAAGAGACCCAGTACTTC. Translation: CAISEPADRYQETQYF.

The chain is built from TRBV5-6 and TRBJ1-5; TRBD1 is a possible D gene (5 bases). This CDR3 comprises 16 residues. The V and J ends lost 1 base and 3 bases respectively, with 14 bases between them. Germline V gives CDR1 SGHDT, CDR2 YYEEEE. The CDR3 region has the DNA TGTGCCAGCAGCTTGTACAGCTGGGGCGACAATCAGCCCCAGCATTTT. It encodes CASSLYSWGDNQPQHF.

The V gene is TRBV7-9, the J gene TRBJ2-1; D perhaps matches TRBD1 (6 bases). V was clipped by 1 base and J by 5 bases, with 15 bases between them. The CDR3 runs to 16 residues. Germline V lookup: CDR1 SEHNR, CDR2 FQNEAQ (reference sequence). The CDR3 region has the DNA TGTGCCAGCAGCTTAGTTGTGGGGGCTGCTGACAATGAGCAGTTCTTC. Translation gives CASSLVVGAADNEQFF.

This rearrangement joins TRBV27 to TRBJ2-7; 7 bases agree with TRBD2. This CDR3 contains 15 residues. V lost 3 bases, J lost 4 bases, and 9 bases stayed unmatched. Germline CDR1 MNHEY, CDR2 SMNVEV (reference sequence). The CDR3 region is CASSFSAGRAYEQYF. Written as DNA, the CDR3 is TGTGCCAGCAGTTTTTCGGCAGGGAGGGCGTACGAGCAGTACTTC.

The chain links TRBV24-1 to TRBJ1-6; D is uncertain. The CDR3 extends over 17 amino acids. CDR1 is KGHDR, CDR2 SFDVKD, per germline. The V end was cut by 4 bases, the J end by 1 base, with 13 bases between. In nucleotides, the CDR3 is TGTGCCACCAGTGAGGGCAGGCGCGATTCCTATAATTCACCCCTCCACTTT. Its protein is CATSEGRRDSYNSPLHF.